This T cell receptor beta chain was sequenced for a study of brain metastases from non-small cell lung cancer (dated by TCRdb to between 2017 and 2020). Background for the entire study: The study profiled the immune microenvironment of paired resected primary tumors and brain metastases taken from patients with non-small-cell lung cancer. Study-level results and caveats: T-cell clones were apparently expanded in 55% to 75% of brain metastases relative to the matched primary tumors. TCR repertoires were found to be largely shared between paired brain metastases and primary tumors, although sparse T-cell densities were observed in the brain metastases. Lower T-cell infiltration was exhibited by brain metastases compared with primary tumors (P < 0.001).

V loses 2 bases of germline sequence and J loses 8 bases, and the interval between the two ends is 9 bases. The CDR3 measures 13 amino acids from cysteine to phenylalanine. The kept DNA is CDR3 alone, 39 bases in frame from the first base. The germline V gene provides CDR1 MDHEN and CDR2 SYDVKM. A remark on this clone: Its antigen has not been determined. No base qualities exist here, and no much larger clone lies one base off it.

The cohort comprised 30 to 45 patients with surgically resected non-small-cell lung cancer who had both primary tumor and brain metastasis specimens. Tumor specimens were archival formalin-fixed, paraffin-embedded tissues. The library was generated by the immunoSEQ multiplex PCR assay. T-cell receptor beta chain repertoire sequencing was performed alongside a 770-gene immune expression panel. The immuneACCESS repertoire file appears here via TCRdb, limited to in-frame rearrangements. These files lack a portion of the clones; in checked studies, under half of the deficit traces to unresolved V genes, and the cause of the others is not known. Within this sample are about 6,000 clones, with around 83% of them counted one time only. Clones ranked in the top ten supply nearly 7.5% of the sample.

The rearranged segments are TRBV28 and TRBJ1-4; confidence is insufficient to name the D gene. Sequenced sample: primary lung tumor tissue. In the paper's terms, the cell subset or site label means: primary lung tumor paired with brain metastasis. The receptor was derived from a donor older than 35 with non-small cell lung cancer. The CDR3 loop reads CASSLEGGEKLFF. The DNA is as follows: TGTGCCAGCAGTTTAGAGGGTGGGGAAAAACTGTTTTTT.